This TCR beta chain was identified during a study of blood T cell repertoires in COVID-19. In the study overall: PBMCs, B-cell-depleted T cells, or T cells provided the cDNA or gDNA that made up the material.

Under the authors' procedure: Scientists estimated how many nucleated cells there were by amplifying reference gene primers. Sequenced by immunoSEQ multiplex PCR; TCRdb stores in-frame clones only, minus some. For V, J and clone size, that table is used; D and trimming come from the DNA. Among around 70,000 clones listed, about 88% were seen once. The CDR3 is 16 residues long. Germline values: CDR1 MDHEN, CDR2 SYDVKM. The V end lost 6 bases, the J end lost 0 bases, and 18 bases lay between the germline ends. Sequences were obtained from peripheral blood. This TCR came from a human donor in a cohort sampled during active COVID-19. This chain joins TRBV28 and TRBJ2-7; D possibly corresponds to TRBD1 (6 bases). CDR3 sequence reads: CASRKGDTRGSYEQYF. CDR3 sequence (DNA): TGTGCCAGCAGGAAGGGGGACACCCGAGGCTCCTACGAGCAGTACTTC. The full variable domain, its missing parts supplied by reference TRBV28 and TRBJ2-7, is DVKVTQSSRYLVKRTGEKVFLECVQDMDHENMFWYRQDPGLGLRLIYFSYDVKMKEKGDIPEGYSVSREKKERFSLILESASTNQTSMYLCASRKGDTRGSYEQYFGPGTRLTVT.